There are a few counts of the clone carrying this T cell receptor (beta chain). Its antigen is currently unknown. Trimming pared 7 bases from V and 6 bases from J, leaving 28 bases between. The CDR3 is made up of 17 amino acids. Germline V lookup: CDR1 SEHNR, CDR2 FQNEAQ (reference sequence). This entry comes from a study of T cells in Graves' hyperthyroidism and ophthalmopathy. On the study more broadly: Before any treatment, at initial diagnosis, peripheral blood was collected.

Study findings and constraints: In validation, the model predicted ophthalmopathy. These predictions came a median about 6.2 months before onset. In simple terms, a model built on 13 V-J features told ophthalmopathy apart from stable hyperthyroidism.

There were TCR beta CDR3 regions amplified from RNA transcripts. TCR CDR3 regions were first amplified by RT-PCR with HTBI primers. TCRdb independently ran MiXCR on the multiplex PCR reads; one entry per CDR3 protein. The table has about 600,000 distinct CDR3 sequences, 14% seen once. This clonotype was obtained from a woman younger than 35 with Graves' ophthalmopathy. The V call is TRBV7-9, the J call TRBJ2-7; tentatively, D is TRBD2 (7 bases). The sequenced sample consisted of blood. DNA of the CDR3: TGTGCCAGCATCCTAATTAAGGGGGGGGTTTTTTCTACCGAGCAGTACTTC. Translating gives CASILIKGGVFSTEQYF.